These T cell receptor beta chains were read from a single sample in a study of blood T cells in healthy people across ages. One entry per CDR3 protein results from TCRdb running MiXCR on the 5' RACE reads. The sample yields approximately 800,000 distinct CDR3 sequences, about 47% seen once. What was sequenced was blood. The receptors were gathered from an older man in good health. CDR3s leave out the opening cysteine and the closing phenylalanine or tryptophan.

j_call v_call cdr3_aa
TRBJ1-1 TRBV20-1 SARAFTGQNTEAF
TRBJ2-3 TRBV5-1 ASNSEIGGVSDTQY
TRBJ1-2 TRBV12-3/TRBV12-4 ASSPWGQGGDGYGYT
TRBJ1-4 TRBV20-1 SASWGRREKLF
TRBJ2-6 TRBV12-3/TRBV12-4 ASRLQGSGANVLT
TRBJ2-1 TRBV24-1 ATSDDRVNEQF
TRBJ2-5 TRBV20-1 SAQGSQETQY
TRBJ2-2 TRBV6-1 AILQGAGGTGELF
TRBJ2-1 TRBV29-1 SAPRDRSKYEQF
TRBJ2-1 TRBV7-2 ASSHTSGTDNEQF
TRBJ2-3 TRBV25-1 ASRQASTDTQY
TRBJ1-2 TRBV28 ASSRSGTGRGGYGYT
TRBJ2-1 TRBV12-3/TRBV12-4 ASSRLAGGYNEQF
TRBJ2-5 TRBV18 ASSPAGQGTETQY
TRBJ1-5 TRBV6-6 ASSSGVGVDQPQH
TRBJ2-5 TRBV20-1 SAKARGPEETQY
TRBJ2-3 TRBV7-2 ASSLYGRDTDTQY
TRBJ2-1 TRBV2 TSRYRDRVLYNEQF
TRBJ2-7 TRBV7-2 ASSFPTGPYEQY
TRBJ2-7 TRBV6-5 ASLSGGAREQY
TRBJ2-1 TRBV29-1 SAGGWEHNEQF
TRBJ2-7 TRBV20-1 SAASGSSYEQY
TRBJ2-3 TRBV29-1 SVATGRRVADTQY
TRBJ2-7 TRBV4-2 ASSPREGHNSYEQY
TRBJ2-1 TRBV14 ASSLLAGAYNEQF
TRBJ1-5 TRBV10-3 AISESQGSNQPQH
TRBJ2-2 TRBV30 AASGDKVLGELF
TRBJ1-2 TRBV29-1 SADTGGTSGYT
TRBJ2-1 TRBV12-3/TRBV12-4 ASSWGLAGRSEQF
- TRBV12-3/TRBV12-4 ASRPPGRETQF
TRBJ2-4 TRBV29-1 SVEDIPGREQY
TRBJ2-4 TRBV3-1 ASSTLGGPLPEQY
TRBJ2-5 TRBV7-9 ASSSGSPLETQY
- TRBV4-3 ASSQGTSGEGYEQY
- TRBV29-1 SATDLQGAEQY
TRBJ1-1 TRBV29-1 SVEVGQGITEAF
TRBJ2-5 TRBV18 ASSPQTGTVQETQY